This TCR beta chain was recorded in a study of cytomegalovirus exposure and HLA in healthy donors (TCRdb year 2017). For the study in its entirety: In an earlier analysis of 587 of the donors, about 270 Gb of sequence data and approximately 120 million unique TCR beta sequences from some 170 million T cells were reported. An early release covering more than 500 HLA-typed donors comprised 250 to 350 gigabases of sequencing data and some 79 million unique TCR sequences. Of the approximately 400 genotyped donors, approximately 80% were placed in the genetic ancestry cluster associated with self-reported Caucasian donors. The study was designed to test whether signatures of past pathogen exposure could be identified by cataloging public T cell receptors. Using immunosequencing, the study profiled T cell repertoires from about 650 subjects and related those repertoires to cytomegalovirus serostatus. In addition to the first cohort of 666 subjects, a separate validation cohort of 100 to 150 different subjects was used. The study combined high-throughput TCR immunosequencing, statistical association of individual TCRs with disease status, and machine learning to predict cytomegalovirus infection status. A later analysis re-examined previously published TCR beta repertoires from around 670 donors and added high-resolution HLA genotyping to investigate patterns of TCR occurrence. Rather than using new phenotypic data, the later analysis identified candidate immune exposures from TCR beta sequences and from how often those sequences occurred across donors. To decide whether each TCR beta V gene segment behaved as functional or pseudogenic, an earlier analysis of some 540 of the donors relied on high-throughput TCR beta sequencing. Donor age, sex, ethnicity and CMV serostatus were compiled together with the repertoire data. Genome-wide SNP genotypes for about three fifths of the roughly 670 donors were used in a later genetic analysis, which treated that subset as a discovery cohort. Every discovery cohort repertoire had been produced on one sequencing platform. HLA typing covered class I and class II loci at four-digit resolution. Typing coverage varied by locus: roughly 620-640 donors for A, B, C, DRB1 and DQB1; under 550 for DQA1; around 610 for DPA1; fewer than 480 for DPB1. Roughly five DR-DQ haplotypes were handled as single units for association and clustering, since linkage in the cohort was strong. Among 300 to 450 genotyped donors of the cohort, an average of about 240,000 unique TCR beta nucleotide sequences were sequenced per donor, roughly a sixth of them non-productive. Study-wide findings and limitations: Several of the top co-occurrence clusters appeared to be linked to parvovirus B19, influenza, CMV and Epstein-Barr virus, according to a later analysis. When HLA alleles, especially DR and DQ, strongly co-occurred, attributing TCR associations to individual alleles was difficult. At a false discovery rate of 0.05, a later analysis linked some 17,000 TCR beta sequences to specific HLA alleles. According to a later genetic analysis, donors in an Asian-associated ancestry cluster had fewer N-insertions in productive TCRs than the approximately 670-donor mean. In the study, around 160 TCR beta chains were listed as associated with cytomegalovirus. Immune exposure information for the cohort was limited to CMV serostatus. Linkage disequilibrium might explain the correlated functional status among segregating V segments, but an unknown experimental factor could not be ruled out. Because counts were too low, more than 15 rarely observed V segments, including chromosome 9 orphons, were excluded from the earlier analysis of some 590 of the donors. A later analysis found that HLA-associated TCR beta chains were more clonally expanded and had lower generation probabilities than equally common non-associated chains. In an earlier analysis of some 640 of the donors, most TCR beta V segments were observed in productive rearrangements about 90% or about 30% of the time, broadly matching IMGT annotations. In both the original and validation cohorts, the classifier was reported to diagnose cytomegalovirus status with high specificity and sensitivity. The cohort was sequenced for TCR beta chains only, and without alpha or paired-chain data the features that could be detected were limited. A later analysis found that TCR association rates varied across HLA loci, with DRB1 alleles showing the most associated TCRs and HLA-C alleles the fewest. In a later genetic analysis, a missense DCLRE1C variant was associated with V-gene and J-gene trimming of TCR beta chains, and the association was replicated in an independent cohort. A later analysis found that most CMV-associated TCR beta chains appeared HLA-restricted, with HLA associations seemingly driven largely by CMV exposure. Because some donors lacked HLA typing at each locus, the association tests relied only on the typed subset. A cluster of highly shared sequence variants was judged likely to represent a technical artifact of the sequencing pipeline. According to the authors, the approach could potentially be generalized to other disease states and immunological phenotypes. Presence/absence analyses assumed roughly uniform sequencing depth across donors, an assumption that may not hold. Across donors, most TCR sequences were observed very rarely, whereas some public TCRs were present in many individuals. Some IMGT-functional V segments, including TRBV6-2 and TRBV6-3, could not be told apart with the 87-base-pair reads, so those segments were excluded. A further reported finding was that TCR beta sequences accurately predicted the HLA-A and HLA-B alleles for most subjects in the first cohort. In vitro tests confirmed that a few of the cytomegalovirus-associated TCR beta chains recognize cytomegalovirus antigens.

The library came from the immunoSEQ multiplex PCR assay. A mixture of 60 forward primers for TCR Vbeta segments and 13 reverse primers for TCR Jbeta segments was used in the multiplex PCR. The CDR3 region of rearranged TCR beta genes was amplified from genomic DNA with a multiplex PCR assay. The Illumina HiSeq System was used to sequence the amplified TCR beta libraries as 87-base-pair reads. In the authors' own workflow: In a later analysis, 80 million or so unique TCR beta chains were counted across the 666 repertoires, and roughly 11 million of these chains were shared by at least two donors. Raw reads were error-corrected and collapsed into unique sequences by a nearest-neighbor algorithm in which closely related sequences were merged to remove PCR and sequencing errors. Alignment of CDR3 sequences to IMGT reference sequences was used to assign V, D and J gene segments. Each retained sequence needed at least a six-nucleotide match to both a V gene segment and a J gene segment. Rearrangements were called productive when the CDR3 lacked stop codons and stayed in frame with V and J; all others were non-productive. CDR3 was defined according to IMGT convention as the region running from the second conserved V-encoded cysteine to the conserved J-encoded phenylalanine. The earlier analysis of some 580 of the donors excluded any sequence lacking an unambiguous match to a single V gene segment. An earlier analysis of 500 to 700 of the donors classified V segments as functional when productive rearrangements were above 56.7% and as segregating when the standard deviation between donors was above 5%. A statistical classification framework was developed to diagnose cytomegalovirus status using the catalog of TCR beta chain sequences. In a later analysis, TCR nucleotide sequences were compared against IMGT/GENE-DB human TR gene sequences so that V and J genes could be assigned. A later analysis assigned CDR3 sequences and most-parsimonious VDJ recombination scenarios with the TCRdist pipeline. In a later analysis, each TCR beta chain was defined by its CDR3 amino acid sequence together with its V-gene family, and reads lacking a unique V-gene family were excluded. A later analysis removed over 500 highly shared, low-generation-probability nucleotide sequences to deal with suspected cross-contamination and a sequencing artifact. In a later analysis, a clonal expansion index for each public chain was calculated from normalized within-repertoire ranks of inferred template counts. Generation probabilities in a later analysis came from a VDJ recombination model fitted to out-of-frame rearrangements, and those results were checked against IGoR. In a later analysis, hypergeometric tests were used to score TCR-TCR, TCR-HLA and TCR-CMV co-occurrence, with a repertoire-size bias correction applied to TCR pairs. A later analysis estimated false discovery rates by permuting HLA or CMV assignments 20 times. In a later analysis, co-occurring TCRs were grouped with DBSCAN, and TCRdist sequence similarity was added when clustering was performed within HLA-allele-positive subsets. Repertoires with fewer than 30,000 or more than 120,000 public chains were left out of co-occurrence clustering, as were a handful of repertoires with anomalous nucleotide sharing. Not all clones reach the TCRdb copy of this immuneACCESS table, which keeps in-frame sequences only. Checked studies attribute under half of the gap to unresolved V genes and leave the rest unexplained. Clone size and V and J calls were adopted from that table, with D and trimming inferred from the DNA. The sample profile shows 190,000 or so clones; around 86% of them were found once. Around 1.7% of the sample belongs to the ten largest clones.

The cohort consisted of more than 650 healthy bone marrow donors. At the time of sampling, every cohort member was nominally healthy, though immune exposures that went unrecorded were likely present. The donor tested CMV seronegative and was one of the 352 seronegative cohort members. Each donor provided a peripheral blood sample, and peripheral blood mononuclear cells were used for TCR beta sequencing. Genomic DNA extraction from the blood cell samples was performed with the Qiagen DNeasy Blood Extraction Kit. Remarks on this clone: This clone's antigen is unknown. Qualities for individual bases were not recorded, and no much larger clone is one base off.

The CDR3 spans 18 residues, from the cysteine through the phenylalanine. Of all the DNA, just the CDR3 is kept, 54 bases in frame from base 1. The germline V gene encodes CDR1 GTSNPN and CDR2 SVGIG (reference sequence). V gives up 0 bases and J gives up 0 bases, and the segment between their germline ends measures 20 bases. Here the chain combines TRBV30 and TRBJ1-2; TRBD1 is perhaps the D gene, given 6 matching bases. The source material was PBMCs. The origin of this receptor is a man aged 45-65 years in good health and CMV-seronegative. Here the CDR3 is given as CAWSVLGGGGSANYGYTF. Here is the DNA: TGTGCCTGGAGTGTACTGGGGGGAGGGGGGTCCGCTAACTATGGCTACACCTTC. The reference TRBV30 and TRBJ1-2 proteins fill in what lies around the CDR3, so the full variable domain reads SQTIHQWPATLVQPVGSPLSLECTVEGTSNPNLYWYRQAAGRGLQLLFYSVGIGQISSEVPQNLSASRPQDRQFILSSKKLLLSDSGFYLCAWSVLGGGGSANYGYTFGSGTRLTVV.